The clone carrying this T cell receptor (beta chain) came up many times. The antigen is undetermined. Attachment of unique molecular identifiers to individual cDNA molecules was performed. TCRdb reprocessed the 5' RACE reads with MiXCR, giving one entry per CDR3 protein. Here the sample spans tens of thousands of distinct CDR3 sequences, over 10% being singletons. Germline CDR1 reads MNHEY; CDR2 reads SVGEGT. The CDR3 consists of 15 residues. Trimming shortened V by 2 bases and J by 2 bases, and 11 bases separated the two germline ends. The data originate from a study of early T cells in non-severe SARS-CoV-2 infection. Study-level findings and limits: VDJdb matching, biased toward anti-spike CD8 responses, missed private and CD4 specificities.

The specimen sequenced was whole blood. The gene calls are TRBV6-2 or TRBV6-3 and TRBJ2-3; D not certain. This sequence originates from an adult who was a healthcare worker with PCR-confirmed SARS-CoV-2 infection or an uninfected control (not recorded which). The CDR3 coding sequence is TGTGCCAGCAGTTACGGACCGCCCGACACAGATACGCAGTATTTT. Translating it yields CASSYGPPDTDTQYF.